One and the same sample provided the 9 T cell receptor beta chains below, sequenced in a study of immune evolution from preneoplasia to lung adenocarcinoma. The protocol was immunoSEQ multiplex PCR, while the TCRdb copy is restricted to in-frame clones and leaves out a portion. The data hold about 7,000 clones, with over 65% observed a single time. The sequencing input was FFPE adjacent normal lung tissue. The receptors here all came from a person aged 60-80 years with lung adenocarcinoma.

The rearrangement joins TRBV6-1 to TRBJ1-1; D not resolved. The CDR3 contains 11 residues. The V end was cut by 11 bases, the J end by 0 bases, with 7 bases between. Germline-derived CDR1 and CDR2 are MNHNS and SASEGT. CDR3 protein: CAGRLNTEAFF. DNA of the CDR3: TGTGCCGGACGGTTGAACACTGAAGCTTTCTTT.

This chain joins TRBV6-5 and TRBJ2-1; no definite D call. Germline CDR1 and CDR2: MNHEY and SVGAGI. Trimming took off 5 bases at V and 0 bases at J, with 11 bases between the two ends. The CDR3 spans 15 residues. The CDR3 protein is CASSPLLISYNEQFF. The CDR3 nucleotides are TGTGCCAGCAGTCCTCTGTTAATCTCCTACAATGAGCAGTTCTTC.

A single count supports this clone. This rearrangement joins TRBV7-3 to TRBJ2-1, with 7 bases that match TRBD2. Germline assignment: CDR1 SGHTA and CDR2 FQGTGA. With V trimmed by 2 bases and J by 3 bases, 4 bases remained unmatched. The CDR3 has 15 residues. Here the CDR3 reads CASSLAGEDYNEQFF. Written as DNA, the CDR3 is TGTGCCAGCAGCTTAGCGGGAGAAGACTACAATGAGCAGTTCTTC.

This chain connects TRBV6-5 to TRBJ1-2, with D uncertain. Germline values: CDR1 MNHEY, CDR2 SVGAGI. CDR3 length: 16 amino acids. The ends were cut back, 2 bases at V and 3 bases at J, with 16 bases in the middle. CDR3 DNA sequence: TGTGCCAGCAGTTACCCAGCTGGGGAAGGCGACTATGGCTACACCTTC. Amino acid sequence: CASSYPAGEGDYGYTF.

Only one count was recorded for this clone. The chain uses TRBV7-2 and TRBJ2-3; D not certain. Deletions cut 5 bases from V and 0 bases from J, with 6 bases between. CDR3 size: 13 residues. Per the germline V gene, CDR1 is SGHTA and CDR2 is FQGNSA. DNA of the CDR3: TGTGCCAGCAGCCTTCCTAGCACAGATACGCAGTATTTT. It is translated as CASSLPSTDTQYF.

This clone was detected a few times. The V call is TRBV28, the J call TRBJ1-2; no clear D. The V gene lost 0 bases and the J gene lost 3 bases, with 11 bases spanning the gap. This CDR3 has 15 residues. The germline V gene has CDR1 MDHEN and CDR2 SYDVKM. The CDR3 loop is CASSLWVGSHYGYTF. The CDR3 bases are TGTGCCAGCAGTTTATGGGTGGGGTCCCACTATGGCTACACCTTC.

J is TRBJ1-4 and V is TRBV2; D possibly corresponds to TRBD1 (5 bases). Trimming left V 2 bases short and J 12 bases short, with 13 bases between. Germline V gives CDR1 SNHLY, CDR2 FYNNEI. This CDR3 is built from 13 residues. CDR3 nucleotide sequence: TGTGCCAGCAGTGAAACGCCGGGGGGAGAACTGTTTTTT. It yields the protein CASSETPGGELFF.

There are a few counts of this clone. The chain is built from TRBV6-5 and TRBJ2-7; D perhaps matches TRBD1 (6 bases). V lost 6 bases, J lost 6 bases, and 18 bases lay in between. CDR1 is MNHEY, CDR2 SVGAGI, per germline. The CDR3 has 14 amino acids. The CDR3 is CASSHRTGSGEQYF. The CDR3 DNA follows: TGTGCCAGCAGCCACCGCACAGGGTCGGGCGAGCAGTACTTC.

A single count supports this clone. The CDR3, as DNA: TGTGCCAGCAGCAAAGCTCGGACTAGGGGCTACGAGCAGTACGTC. Its protein is CASSKARTRGYEQYV. This rearrangement joins TRBV21-1 to TRBJ2-7; the DNA was not used to check the table's D call, TRBD2. TRBV21-1 is listed as a pseudogene. CDR3 length equals 15 residues.